This TCR beta chain was captured by sequencing in a study of T cells after yellow fever vaccination. V dropped 7 bases and J dropped 2 bases, with 8 bases sitting between them. Germline lookup yields CDR1 SQVTM and CDR2 ANQGSEA. The CDR3 consists of 11 residues. One entry per CDR3 protein results from TCRdb running MiXCR on the 5' RACE reads. The repertoire consists of about 120,000 distinct CDR3 sequences, with 8.9% occurring once and the leading ten covering about two fifths. The chain has TRBV29-1 and TRBJ1-2; no definite D call. Sequencing was performed on CD8+ T cells sorted from PBMCs, taken on the day of the yellow fever booster vaccination. This TCR derives from a man between 18 and 35 years old who received the YFV17D yellow fever vaccine. The CDR3 spells CSAGTNYGYTF. Here the CDR3 DNA reads TGCAGCGCAGGCACCAACTATGGCTACACCTTC. Full variable domain (rest looked up from reference TRBV29-1 and TRBJ1-2): SAVISQKPSRDICQRGTSLTIQCQVDSQVTMMFWYRQQPGQSLTLIATANQGSEATYESGFVIDKFPISRPNLTFSTLTVSNMSPEDSSIYLCSAGTNYGYTFGSGTRLTVV.